Listed below are T cell receptor beta chains from one sample, sequenced in a study of PD-L1 blockade in urothelial cancer. Here immunoSEQ multiplex PCR was the method, and the copy in TCRdb shows in-frame clones only, minus some. The table records 30,000 or so clones, about 79% of them present only once. The sequencing here drew on PBMCs, taken around atezolizumab (anti-PD-L1) treatment. The receptors were sampled from a man between 60 and 75 years old with urothelial cancer. CDR3s include the opening cysteine and the closing phenylalanine or tryptophan. A D gene is named only where the DNA matches it firmly. Expanded clones are given a class, and other clones once, few, many or no size at all.

TRBV29-1	TRBJ2-3	NA	NA	TGCAGCGTTGGGGAGTTAGATACGCAGTATTTT	CSVGELDTQYF
TRBV28	TRBJ2-1	NA	NA	TGTGCCAGCAGTTTACAGGGTAATGAGCAGTTCTTC	CASSLQGNEQFF
TRBV18	TRBJ2-7	NA	NA	TGTGCCAGCTCACCTCCCCCAGCGGGCGAGCAGTACTTC	CASSPPPAGEQYF
TRBV19	TRBJ1-5	NA	NA	TGTGCCACGGGCGGCCAGGGCTTGTTTTCTCAGCCCCAGCATTTT	CATGGQGLFSQPQHF
TRBV19	TRBJ1-2	NA	few	TGTGCCAGTAGTATTTCTGTCTATGGCTACACCTTC	CASSISVYGYTF
TRBV18	TRBJ1-2	TRBD1	NA	TGTGCCAGCTCACGAGGACAGGGAGGCCTGTATGGCTACACCTTC	CASSRGQGGLYGYTF
TRBV5-8	TRBJ1-2	TRBD1	NA	TGTGCCAGCAACCCGGGACAGGGGCCTAACTATGGCTACACCTTC	CASNPGQGPNYGYTF
TRBV7-2	TRBJ2-2	TRBD2	NA	TGTGCCAGCAGACTGGGACTAGCGGCGCTCACCGGGGAGCTGTTTTTT	CASRLGLAALTGELFF
TRBV19	TRBJ2-7	NA	NA	TGTGCCAGTAGTGTCCGGGACTCCTACGAGCAGTACTTC	CASSVRDSYEQYF
TRBV5-1	TRBJ2-7	TRBD1	NA	TGCGCCAGCAGCCCATTCGGGACAGGGGCCTACGAGCAGTACTTC	CASSPFGTGAYEQYF
TRBV7-9	TRBJ1-5	NA	NA	TGTGCCAGCAGCCCTAGCGGGATGAATCAGCCCCAGCATTTT	CASSPSGMNQPQHF
TRBV19	TRBJ1-1	NA	NA	TGTGCCAGTATCAGCACAGGGAGTATGACTGAAGCTTTCTTT	CASISTGSMTEAFF
TRBV5-4	TRBJ1-6	NA	NA	TGTGCCAGCAGCGGGAAAGCGGGCAGGGAGAATTCACCCCTCCACTTT	CASSGKAGRENSPLHF
TRBV30	TRBJ1-5	NA	NA	TGTGCCTGGAGTGTATTCCAGGGGTCCAAACAGCCCCAGCATTTT	CAWSVFQGSKQPQHF
TRBV6-1	TRBJ1-4	TRBD1	NA	TGTGCCAGCAGCTCGGACAGGTGGAACGAAAAACTGTTTTTT	CASSSDRWNEKLFF
TRBV5-4	TRBJ2-7	NA	NA	TGTGCCAGCAGCCCAGCCGCCTCCGGGGGGCACTACGAGCAGTACTTC	CASSPAASGGHYEQYF
TRBV11-3	TRBJ2-3	NA	few	TGTGCCAGCAGCTTACAGGGCACAGATACGCAGTATTTT	CASSLQGTDTQYF
TRBV30	TRBJ2-1	NA	few	TGTGCCTGGAGTGAGTTAGATGAGCAGTTCTTC	CAWSELDEQFF
TRBV5-1	TRBJ2-7	NA	NA	TGCGCCAGCAGCTCCCGGACTAATGTAGACGAGCAGTACTTC	CASSSRTNVDEQYF
TRBV15	TRBJ2-7	NA	NA	TGTGCCACCAGCAGAGATGAGGGATCCTACGAGCAGTACTTC	CATSRDEGSYEQYF
TRBV29-1	TRBJ1-5	NA	NA	TGCAGCGTTGGGGAGGGCGGACGGGGAATCCATAGCAATCAGCCCCAGCATTTT	CSVGEGGRGIHSNQPQHF
TRBV7-3	TRBJ2-3	TRBD2	NA	TGTGCCAGCAGCTTACGGAGCGGGGGGGTAGATACGCAGTATTTT	CASSLRSGGVDTQYF
TRBV6-6	TRBJ1-2	NA	NA	TGTGCCAGCAAGGAGACAGGTGATAACTATGGCTACACCTTC	CASKETGDNYGYTF
TRBV19	TRBJ1-2	TRBD1	NA	TGTGCCAGTAGTATTCGGACAGGCAACTATGGCTACACCTTC	CASSIRTGNYGYTF
TRBV7-9	TRBJ1-5	NA	NA	TGTGCCAGCAGCTTAGAGTTGGGGGCAGTTTGGCAGCCCCAGCATTTT	CASSLELGAVWQPQHF
TRBV9	TRBJ1-4	NA	NA	TGTGCCAGCAGCGTATCGGGAGGGTTTGAGGAAAAACTGTTTTTT	CASSVSGGFEEKLFF
TRBV14	TRBJ2-7	TRBD2	NA	TGTGCCAGCAGCCAAGATTGGGAGGGGAGGACGTACTTC	CASSQDWEGRTYF
TRBV11-3	TRBJ2-3	TRBD2	NA	TGTGCCAGCAGCTCCAGGACTAGCGGGGCAGATACGCAGTATTTT	CASSSRTSGADTQYF
TRBV4-2	TRBJ2-1	NA	NA	TGTGCCAGCAGCCGGGAGCAGAGGTACAATGAGCAGTTCTTC	CASSREQRYNEQFF
TRBV19	TRBJ2-7	TRBD2	NA	TGTGCCAGTAGTAGAGCGGGGGCCTACGAGCAGTACTTC	CASSRAGAYEQYF
TRBV5-4	TRBJ2-1	TRBD1	NA	TGTGCCAGCAGCTCGACAGGGGGGGGGTCGAATGAGCAGTTCTTC	CASSSTGGGSNEQFF
TRBV3-2	TRBJ2-7	NA	NA	TGTGCCAGCAAGGGGGAGCAGTACTTC	CASKGEQYF
TRBV5-1	TRBJ1-5	NA	NA	TGCGCCAGCAGCTTGCAGGGAAGCAATCAGCCCCAGCATTTT	CASSLQGSNQPQHF
TRBV5-1	TRBJ2-3	TRBD1	NA	TGCGCCAGCAGCGCTACTTCAGGGGGCGCAGGGGCAGATACGCAGTATTTT	CASSATSGGAGADTQYF
TRBV10-1	TRBJ2-1	NA	NA	TGCGCCAGCAGTGACTCCCCTTACAATGAGCAGTTCTTC	CASSDSPYNEQFF
TRBV19	TRBJ1-3	NA	NA	TGTGCCAGTACTCCGACATTCAACACCATATATTTT	CASTPTFNTIYF
TRBV29-1	TRBJ2-5	NA	NA	TGCAGCTCGGGGGATCGGGGGACCCAGTACTTC	CSSGDRGTQYF
TRBV6-5	TRBJ1-1	NA	few	TGTGCCAGCAGTTACAAGGGAGCCACTGAAGCTTTCTTT	CASSYKGATEAFF
TRBV11-2	TRBJ2-3	NA	NA	TGTGCCAGCAGCCCCCAGACTAGCACAGATACGCAGTATTTT	CASSPQTSTDTQYF
TRBV5-1	TRBJ2-1	NA	NA	TGCGCCAGCAGACCCCGGACTATCTACAATGAGCAGTTCTTC	CASRPRTIYNEQFF
TRBV19	TRBJ1-1	TRBD1	NA	TGTGCCAGTAGTATAACGGCAGGGGGTTTAACTGAAGCTTTCTTT	CASSITAGGLTEAFF
TRBV29-1	TRBJ2-3	NA	NA	TGCAGCGTTGACGGTTTTCAGCGAGATACGCAGTATTTT	CSVDGFQRDTQYF
TRBV7-3	TRBJ1-4	NA	NA	TGTGCCAGCAGCTTAACCGACACGAATAATGAAAAACTGTTTTTT	CASSLTDTNNEKLFF